Sequencing of this TCR beta chain was carried out in a study of blood T cell repertoires in COVID-19. Study as a whole: Italy, Spain and the United States were the sources of the convalescent and acute COVID-19 samples. Sources were T cells, B-cell-depleted T cells, or PBMCs; the material itself was cDNA or gDNA.

With 3 bases removed from V and 7 bases from J, the gap between germline ends came to 13 bases. The length of the CDR3 is 14 residues. Germline-derived CDR1 and CDR2 are SEHNR and FQNEAQ (reference sequence). Per the study methods: Scientists estimated how many nucleated cells there were by amplifying reference gene primers. Produced via immunoSEQ multiplex PCR; TCRdb's table is partial and in-frame only. That table supplies the V and J calls and clone size; D and trimming were determined from the DNA. Here the sample spans fewer than 200,000 clones, 83% being singletons. Remarks on this clone: The identical CDR3 is also encoded by other nucleotide sequences in the sample.

The TCR comes from a woman of 80 years or more with acute or convalescent COVID-19. V usage is TRBV7-9 and J usage is TRBJ1-3; D perhaps matches TRBD1 (6 bases). Source material: peripheral blood. CDR3 coding DNA: TGTGCCAGCAGCTTCTCGGACAGCAGCAACACCATATATTTT. This gives the protein CASSFSDSSNTIYF.